This TCR beta chain is from a study of T cells in tuberculosis. Germline V gene data show CDR1 as MNHEY and CDR2 as SVGAGI. This CDR3 is 15 amino acids long. Trimming at V came to 0 bases and at J to 2 bases, leaving 3 bases not matched to a gene. Method: immunoSEQ multiplex PCR; TCRdb's copy keeps in-frame clones and lacks some. The table lists some 41,000 clones, around 94% of them singletons. Sample: PBMCs. The receptor comes from a donor aged 10-29 years with latent tuberculosis or without tuberculosis infection. Some clones in this sample may be carry-over from other donors' samples. V gene TRBV6-5 combines with J gene TRBJ1-1, with TRBD1 matching 7 bases. The CDR3 spells CASSYSQGVNTEAFF. CDR3 DNA sequence: TGTGCCAGCAGTTACTCCCAGGGGGTTAACACTGAAGCTTTCTTT.